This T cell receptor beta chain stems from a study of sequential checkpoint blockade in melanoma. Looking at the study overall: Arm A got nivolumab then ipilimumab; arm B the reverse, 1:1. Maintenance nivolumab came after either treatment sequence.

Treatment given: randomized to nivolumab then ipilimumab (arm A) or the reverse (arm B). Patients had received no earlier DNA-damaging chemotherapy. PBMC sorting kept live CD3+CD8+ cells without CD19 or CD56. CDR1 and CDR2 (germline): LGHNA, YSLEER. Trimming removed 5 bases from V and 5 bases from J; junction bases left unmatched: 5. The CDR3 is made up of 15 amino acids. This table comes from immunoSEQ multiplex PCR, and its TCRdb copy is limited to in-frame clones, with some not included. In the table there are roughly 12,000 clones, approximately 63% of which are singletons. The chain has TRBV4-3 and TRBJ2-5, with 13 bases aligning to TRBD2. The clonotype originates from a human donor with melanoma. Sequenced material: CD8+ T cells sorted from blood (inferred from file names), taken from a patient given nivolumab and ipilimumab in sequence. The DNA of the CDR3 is TGCGCCAGCAGCTTAGGACTAGCGGGAGTGGAGACCCAGTACTTC. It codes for CASSLGLAGVETQYF.